The 3 T cell receptor beta chains reported below all come from one sample, sequenced in a study of blood T cell repertoires in COVID-19. The method was immunoSEQ multiplex PCR; TCRdb's version includes in-frame clones alone and lacks a portion of them. In the table there are 40,000 to 45,000 clones, under 90% of which are singletons. The sequencing sample was made of peripheral blood. These receptors all stem from a man aged 45-60 years with active COVID-19.

The chain joins TRBV9 to TRBJ2-7; D is possibly TRBD1 (5 bases). The germline V gene encodes CDR1 SGDLS and CDR2 YYNGEE. The germline V and J ends were trimmed by 0 bases and 5 bases, with 12 bases remaining between them. This CDR3 comprises 14 residues. CDR3 in amino acids: CASSVGAQGHEQYF. For the CDR3, the DNA is TGTGCCAGCAGCGTAGGAGCTCAGGGCCACGAGCAGTACTTC.

There are a few counts of this clone. The chain combines TRBV2 with TRBJ1-5; no firm D call. This CDR3 region has 16 residues. V was clipped by 4 bases and J by 8 bases, with 21 bases between them. Germline values: CDR1 SNHLY, CDR2 FYNNEI. The CDR3 DNA is TGTGCCAGCAGTGTTGGCGCGGGGAGGCCCCGGGAGCCCCAGCATTTT. Translation gives CASSVGAGRPREPQHF.

This clone was recorded only once. This chain joins TRBV7-3 and TRBJ1-3; D is perhaps TRBD1 (5 bases). The V end lost 5 bases, the J end lost 0 bases, and 11 bases lay between the germline ends. CDR3 length equals 15 residues. Germline CDR1 reads SGHTA; CDR2 reads FQGTGA. The CDR3 reads CASSPGLGSGNTIYF. In DNA form, the CDR3 reads TGTGCCAGCAGCCCGGGACTTGGCTCTGGAAACACCATATATTTT. The whole variable domain, remainder taken from reference TRBV7-3 and TRBJ1-3, is GAGVSQTPSNKVTEKGKYVELRCDPISGHTALYWYRQSLGQGPEFLIYFQGTGAADDSGLPNDRFFAVRPEGSVSTLKIQRTERGDSAVYLCASSPGLGSGNTIYFGEGSWLTVV.